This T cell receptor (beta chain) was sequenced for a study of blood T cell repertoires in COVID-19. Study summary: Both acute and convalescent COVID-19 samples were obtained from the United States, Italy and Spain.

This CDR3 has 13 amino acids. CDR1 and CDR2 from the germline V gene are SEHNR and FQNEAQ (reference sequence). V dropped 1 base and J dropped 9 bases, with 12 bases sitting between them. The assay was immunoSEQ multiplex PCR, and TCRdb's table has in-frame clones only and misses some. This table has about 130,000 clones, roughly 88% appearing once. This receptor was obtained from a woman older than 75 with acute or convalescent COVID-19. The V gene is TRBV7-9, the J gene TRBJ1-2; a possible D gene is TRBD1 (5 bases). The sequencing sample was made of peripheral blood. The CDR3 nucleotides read TGTGCCAGCAGCTTAGAGGGGAGGTCGCGCTACACCTTC. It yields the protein CASSLEGRSRYTF.